This T cell receptor beta chain comes out of a study of shared clonotypes between healthy human individuals. TCRdb's copy holds only in-frame clones and misses some; the assay was immunoSEQ multiplex PCR. The sample lists approximately 500,000 clones, approximately 95% seen once, with roughly 0.06% in the top ten. With regard to this clone: Antigen specificity is unknown.

The CDR3 length is 15 residues. Germline CDR1 is MRHNA and CDR2 is SNTAGT. The trim removed 8 bases at V and 6 bases at J, leaving 9 bases unmatched. Study results and caveats: Limited genetic and exposure-history diversity came from having few donors.

This TCR was recovered from a woman aged 30 to 39 in good health. The sequencing input was naive CD4+ T cells sorted from blood. The sample's subset: CD45RA+ positively selected. V is TRBV6-4 and J is TRBJ2-1, with 11 positions matching TRBD1. The CDR3 spells CASESSGTGGNEQFF. In DNA, the CDR3 is TGTGCCAGCGAAAGCTCCGGGACAGGGGGCAATGAGCAGTTCTTC.